This TCR beta chain was observed in a study of cytomegalovirus exposure and HLA in healthy donors. Whole-study findings and limits: The likely explanation for a cluster of highly shared sequence variants was sequencing artifact.

Germline-derived CDR1 and CDR2 are MDHEN and SYDVKM. V was cut by 3 bases and J by 7 bases, with 13 bases left in between. This CDR3 region has 14 residues. This clone was detected only once. Its antigen remains unidentified. PCR primers comprised 60 Vbeta and 13 Jbeta primers. Assay used: immunoSEQ multiplex PCR; TCRdb lists only in-frame clones, some missing. The profile shows some 180,000 clones, about 69% of them singletons. What was sequenced was PBMCs. This chain links TRBV28 with TRBJ2-1, with TRBD1 as a possible D gene (5 bases). The clonotype was recovered from a male donor in good health and CMV-seronegative. The CDR3 nucleotides read TGTGCCAGCAGTTTCCGGAGCAAGGGGAATGAGCAGTTCTTC. Its translation: CASSFRSKGNEQFF. The full variable domain, its missing parts supplied by reference TRBV28 and TRBJ2-1, is DVKVTQSSRYLVKRTGEKVFLECVQDMDHENMFWYRQDPGLGLRLIYFSYDVKMKEKGDIPEGYSVSREKKERFSLILESASTNQTSMYLCASSFRSKGNEQFFGPGTRLTVL.